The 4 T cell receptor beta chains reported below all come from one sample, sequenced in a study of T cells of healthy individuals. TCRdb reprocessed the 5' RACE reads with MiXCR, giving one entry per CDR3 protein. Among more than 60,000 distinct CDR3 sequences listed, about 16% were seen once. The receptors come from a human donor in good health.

CDR3 in DNA: TGCGCCAGCAGCTTGATGGGGGACTCGGAAGCTTTCTTT. Amino acid sequence: CASSLMGDSEAFF. This chain connects TRBV5-1 to TRBJ1-1; TRBD1 is a possible D gene (5 bases). Germline V lookup: CDR1 SGHRS, CDR2 YFSETQ. V was trimmed by 1 base and J by 8 bases, leaving 12 bases between them. CDR3 length: 13 amino acids. The entire variable domain, with the rest obtained from reference TRBV5-1 and TRBJ1-1, is as follows: KAGVTQTPRYLIKTRGQQVTLSCSPISGHRSVSWYQQTPGQGLQFLFEYFSETQRNKGNFPGRFSGRQFSNSRSEMNVSTLELGDSALYLCASSLMGDSEAFFGQGTRLTVV.

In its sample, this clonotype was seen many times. The CDR3 DNA sequence: TGTGCCAGCAGCCCGAGGGTCGCTGGAAACACCATATATTTT. This codes for CASSPRVAGNTIYF. The chain is built from TRBV4-2 and TRBJ1-3, with D hard to call. Germline assignment: CDR1 LGHNA and CDR2 YNFKEQ. This CDR3 is built from 14 residues. With 4 bases removed from V and 2 bases from J, the gap between germline ends came to 9 bases.

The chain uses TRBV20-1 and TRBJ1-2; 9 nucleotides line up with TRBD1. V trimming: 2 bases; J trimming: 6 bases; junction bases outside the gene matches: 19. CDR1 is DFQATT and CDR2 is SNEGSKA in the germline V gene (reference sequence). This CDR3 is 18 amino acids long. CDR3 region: CSARPRGGTGRVWDGYTF. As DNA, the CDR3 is TGCAGTGCTAGACCCCGAGGCGGGACAGGGAGAGTTTGGGATGGCTACACCTTC.

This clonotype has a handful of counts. CDR3 in amino acids: CSAETGTETQYF. DNA of the CDR3: TGCAGTGCCGAGACAGGGACGGAGACCCAGTACTTC. The genes are TRBV20-1 and TRBJ2-5; the match to TRBD1 covers 7 bases. Losses at the gene ends were 6 bases for V and 5 bases for J; bases not matched to a gene: 6. The V gene's germline CDR1 is DFQATT and CDR2 SNEGSKA (reference sequence). There are 12 residues in the CDR3.